This section outlines one TCR beta chain sequence together with its context. The sample originates from a study of blood T cell repertoires in COVID-19. Study in general: T cells, B-cell-depleted T cells, or PBMCs provided the cDNA or gDNA that served as material.

Here immunoSEQ multiplex PCR was the method, and the copy in TCRdb shows in-frame clones only, minus some. The sample consists of hundreds of thousands of clones, around 83% of them appearing once. Input material: peripheral blood. This clonotype originated in a woman aged 55-70 years with active or convalescent COVID-19.

The CDR3 sequence: CASSYSRQGKGNTIYF. The CDR3, as DNA: TGTGCCAGCAGTTACTCCAGACAGGGGAAAGGAAACACCATATATTTT. V usage is TRBV6-5 and J usage is TRBJ1-3, with TRBD1 identical over 8 bases. The V and J ends lost 0 bases and 4 bases, in that order; junction bases with no gene match: 5. Germline assignment: CDR1 MNHEY and CDR2 SVGAGI. There are 16 residues in the CDR3.